The clone carrying this T cell receptor (beta chain) has just one count. J gave up 4 bases and V 6 bases, and 11 bases lay outside the gene matches. The CDR3 is 16 amino acids. The germline CDR1 and CDR2 sequences are SNHLY and FYNNEI. This record belongs to a study of blood T cell repertoires in COVID-19. In the study overall: Acute and convalescent COVID-19 specimens originated in the United States, Italy and Spain.

This table comes from immunoSEQ multiplex PCR, and its TCRdb copy is limited to in-frame clones, with some not included. The table records 110,000 or so clones, roughly 80% of them present only once. The chain couples TRBV2 to TRBJ2-3; 9 positions match TRBD2. Specimen: peripheral blood. This receptor was obtained from a man in his fifties or sixties with acute or convalescent COVID-19. The CDR3, as DNA: TGTGCCAGCAGGGCCGGCTTGGCGGGGGGGCCAGATACGCAGTATTTT. Amino acid sequence: CASRAGLAGGPDTQYF.